The T cell receptor (beta chain) described here comes from a study of T cell responses to AZD1222 COVID-19 vaccine. Here immunoSEQ multiplex PCR was the method, and the copy in TCRdb shows in-frame clones only, minus some. The table records over 150,000 clones, more than 75% of them present only once. CDR1 is SGHTA, CDR2 FQGNSA, per germline. The CDR3 sequence is 15 residues long. V gave up 5 bases and J gave up 0 bases; unmatched junction bases: 6. As to this clone: Its antigen is as yet unknown.

Findings and limits, study-wide: Spike-wide coverage was observed for vaccine-associated CD4 TCRs, with dominant responses at 160-218 and 743-854. Close to half of all spike-specific TCRs reportedly target regions of the variants that are unmutated.

The V gene is TRBV7-2, the J gene TRBJ1-2; 7 bases fit TRBD1. The clonotype originates from an adult who received the AZD1222 COVID-19 vaccine. The input for sequencing was peripheral blood, taken 28 days after the second AZD1222 dose. CDR3 loop: CASSPSGGPNYGYTF. The CDR3, as DNA: TGTGCCAGCAGCCCCTCAGGGGGTCCTAACTATGGCTACACCTTC.